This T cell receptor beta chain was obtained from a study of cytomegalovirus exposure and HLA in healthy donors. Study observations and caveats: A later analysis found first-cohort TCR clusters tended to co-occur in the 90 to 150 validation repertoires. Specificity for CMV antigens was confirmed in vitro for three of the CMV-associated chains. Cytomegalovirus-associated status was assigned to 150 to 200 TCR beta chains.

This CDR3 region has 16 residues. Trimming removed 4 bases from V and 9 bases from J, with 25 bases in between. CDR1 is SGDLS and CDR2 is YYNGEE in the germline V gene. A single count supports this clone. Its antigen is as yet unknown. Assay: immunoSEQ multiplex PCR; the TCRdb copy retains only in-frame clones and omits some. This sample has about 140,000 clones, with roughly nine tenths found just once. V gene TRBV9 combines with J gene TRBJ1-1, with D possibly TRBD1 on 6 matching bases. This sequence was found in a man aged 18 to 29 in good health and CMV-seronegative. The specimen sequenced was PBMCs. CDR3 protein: CASSRQRTAGPLQAFF. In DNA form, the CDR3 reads TGTGCCAGCAGCAGACAACGGACAGCCGGCCCTTTGCAAGCTTTCTTT.